A single sample is the source of the 23 T cell receptor beta chains below, sequenced in a study of T cell repertoires in cytomegalovirus infection. One entry per CDR3 protein results from TCRdb running MiXCR on the reads. This sample has about 260,000 distinct CDR3 sequences, with around 15% found just once. Sequenced sample: PBMCs. These receptors were obtained from a human donor in good health (CMV status not recorded). Some clones in this sample may be carry-over from other donors' samples.

For this clonotype: A much larger clonotype is one base distant, so this may be a read error. The chain combines TRBV4-1 with TRBJ2-7; TRBD1 might be the D (5 bases). Germline CDR1 is MGHRA and CDR2 is YSYEKL. This CDR3 has 14 residues. The V gene lost 4 bases and the J gene lost 2 bases, with 12 bases spanning the gap. The CDR3 DNA reads TGCGCCAGCAGCCGCGGACACGGCCCCTACGAGCAGTACTTC. Translated: CASSRGHGPYEQYF.

This clonotype was observed at least ten times. The rearrangement joins TRBV12-3 or TRBV12-4 to TRBJ2-3; D remains ambiguous. This CDR3 spans 13 amino acids. Trimming pared 6 bases from V and 2 bases from J, leaving 9 bases between. The CDR3 DNA reads TGTGCCAGCAGGTGGTCCGTCACAGATACGCAGTATTTT. This gives the protein CASRWSVTDTQYF.

This clonotype was observed a few times. The DNA of the CDR3 is TGTGCCAGCAGCTGGGGAACGGGAGAAGAGACCCAGTACTTC. This sequence encodes CASSWGTGEETQYF. The V and J genes are TRBV25-1 and TRBJ2-5; D may be TRBD2 (6 bases). The germline V gene has CDR1 MGHDK and CDR2 SYGVNS. V was cut by 6 bases and J by 3 bases, with 14 bases left in between. CDR3 length equals 14 residues.

About this clonotype itself: The junction and the germline gene differ at one end; a read error may be behind it. The chain recombines TRBV4-1 with TRBJ2-7, with D possibly being TRBD1 (7 bases). Germline-derived CDR1 and CDR2 are MGHRA and YSYEKL. The CDR3 loop spans 16 amino acids. The CDR3 sequence: CASSQDGAGGSYEQYF. The CDR3 DNA is TGTGCCAGCAGCCAAGACGGAGCAGGGGGGTCCTACGAGCAGTACTTC.

The sample holds many counts of this clonotype. The rearrangement joins TRBV7-2 to TRBJ2-1; no clear D. V lost 0 bases, J lost 3 bases, and 9 bases lay in between. The CDR3 length is 15 residues. Germline CDR1 reads SGHTA; CDR2 reads FQGNSA. CDR3 region: CASSLATSRYNEQFF. The CDR3 nucleotides read TGTGCCAGCAGCTTAGCGACTTCCCGCTACAATGAGCAGTTCTTC.

A remark on this clonotype: A much larger clone lies a single base off, so this may be a read error. The chain couples TRBV29-1 to TRBJ2-2; 8 positions agree with TRBD1. CDR3 length: 14 amino acids. Losses at the gene ends were 6 bases for V and 1 base for J; bases not matched to a gene: 4. Germline CDR1 reads SQVTM; CDR2 reads ANQGSEA. The CDR3 nucleotides read TGCAGCGTAAGACAGGGGCAGAACACCGGGGAGCTGTTTTTT. Amino acid sequence: CSVRQGQNTGELFF.

At least ten counts were recorded for this clonotype. The chain couples TRBV4-2 to TRBJ1-1, with D tentatively TRBD1 (6 bases). In germline, CDR1 is LGHNA, CDR2 YNFKEQ. V lost 3 bases and J lost 3, with 14 bases in between. CDR3 size: 15 residues. CDR3 region: CASSQVPGVDTEAFF. The CDR3 nucleotides read TGTGCCAGCAGCCAGGTCCCAGGGGTCGACACTGAAGCTTTCTTT.

With regard to this clonotype: One end of the junction is discordant with germline, which a read error may explain. This sequence joins TRBV29-1 and TRBJ1-1; D is unresolved. Germline lookup yields CDR1 SQVTM and CDR2 ANQGSEA. The CDR3 has 14 residues. This CDR3 is CSVVRQRLNTEASF. The DNA for the CDR3 is TGCAGCGTTGTGAGGCAGCGCTTGAACACTGAAGCTTCCTTT.

This clonotype was picked up a small number of times. This rearrangement joins TRBV25-1 to TRBJ1-4; 9 nucleotides match TRBD1. The CDR3 length is 13 residues. Germline-derived CDR1 and CDR2 are MGHDK and SYGVNS. V was pared by 10 bases and J by 5 bases, with 5 bases of the junction left unmatched. The CDR3 nucleotides are TGTGCCACCTCCGGGACAGGGAATGAAAAACTGTTTTTT. Encoded protein: CATSGTGNEKLFF.

This clonotype was seen a handful of times. V is TRBV29-1 and J is TRBJ1-4, with D perhaps matching TRBD1 (6 bases). From germline, CDR1 is SQVTM and CDR2 ANQGSEA. The CDR3 loop spans 14 amino acids. Trimming removed 3 bases at V and 2 bases at J, with 10 bases between. CDR3 region: CSVDTGTTNEKLFF. In nucleotides, the CDR3 is TGCAGCGTTGATACAGGGACGACTAATGAAAAACTGTTTTTT.

There are a few counts of this clonotype. The V and J genes are TRBV28 and TRBJ2-3; 10 nucleotides match TRBD2. V trimming: 5 bases; J trimming: 4 bases; junction bases outside the gene matches: 6. The CDR3 totals 15 residues. The germline CDR1 and CDR2 sequences are MDHEN and SYDVKM. CDR3: CASSLAGELSDTQYF. The CDR3, as DNA: TGTGCCAGCAGTCTAGCGGGAGAGTTATCAGATACGCAGTATTTT.

This clonotype was detected many times. This sequence joins TRBV12-3 or TRBV12-4 and TRBJ2-3; D remains ambiguous. The CDR3 is made up of 14 amino acids. V lost 5 bases and J 2 bases, leaving 11 bases between the germline ends. CDR3 amino acids: CASSLRSNTDTQYF. CDR3 coding DNA: TGTGCCAGCAGTCTACGTTCAAACACAGATACGCAGTATTTT.

This clonotype came up a few times. The chain joins TRBV5-4 to TRBJ2-3; TRBD1 might be the D (6 bases). V was trimmed by 2 bases and J by 4 bases, leaving 14 bases between them. The CDR3 covers 15 residues. Germline-derived CDR1 and CDR2 are SGHNT and YYREEE (reference sequence). The CDR3 spells CASSFRGRVADTQYF. DNA for the CDR3: TGTGCCAGCAGCTTCAGGGGACGAGTGGCAGATACGCAGTATTTT.

This clonotype was counted a few times. The chain uses TRBV27 and TRBJ2-7; D may be TRBD2 (6 bases). The length of the CDR3 is 16 residues. Trimming left V 7 bases short and J 7 bases short, with 26 bases between. Germline CDR1 is MNHEY and CDR2 is SMNVEV (reference sequence). CDR3 amino acids: CASIGGVAKGGWEQYF. The CDR3 DNA reads as TGTGCCAGCATCGGAGGGGTCGCTAAGGGTGGTTGGGAGCAGTACTTC.

This clonotype occurred a few times. The rearrangement uses TRBV27 and TRBJ2-7; TRBD1 might be the D (6 bases). Trimming took 7 bases from V and 1 from J, leaving 11 bases between them. This CDR3 is built from 13 residues. Germline V lookup: CDR1 MNHEY, CDR2 SMNVEV (reference sequence). The CDR3 sequence: CASKPGHSYEQYF. As DNA, the CDR3 is TGTGCCAGCAAACCGGGACATTCCTACGAGCAGTACTTC.

This clonotype was observed a handful of times. V usage is TRBV11-3 and J usage is TRBJ2-1, with 7 bases fitting TRBD1. CDR1 SGHNT and CDR2 YENEEA come from the germline V gene. V was pared by 6 bases and J by 7 bases, with 12 bases of the junction left unmatched. The CDR3 runs 15 residues. CDR3 protein: CASRKGAQTGNEQFF. The CDR3 bases are TGTGCCAGCAGGAAGGGGGCCCAAACTGGGAATGAGCAGTTCTTC.

The rearrangement links TRBV10-3 to TRBJ2-7; 9 bases are shared with TRBD2. Germline CDR1 reads ENHRY; CDR2 reads SYGVKD. The CDR3 runs 14 residues. The trim removed 11 bases at V and 7 bases at J, leaving 15 bases unmatched. The CDR3 sequence is CASSLAGKNLEQYF. CDR3 sequence (DNA): TGTGCCTCATCTCTAGCGGGAAAAAACCTTGAGCAGTACTTC.

This clonotype occurred many times. V and J are TRBV4-1 and TRBJ2-3; 8 nucleotides match TRBD2. The CDR3 runs 15 residues. Germline loops: CDR1 MGHRA, CDR2 YSYEKL. Trimming at V came to 4 bases and at J to 3 bases, leaving 6 bases not matched to a gene. CDR3 protein: CASSPRGERTDTQYF. The CDR3 DNA is TGCGCCAGCAGCCCGCGGGGGGAACGAACAGATACGCAGTATTTT.

This clonotype has a count of ten or more. This chain joins TRBV6-2 or TRBV6-3 and TRBJ2-7; 7 nucleotides line up with TRBD2. Germline CDR1 reads MNHEY; CDR2 reads SVGEGT. The CDR3 runs to 14 residues. V shed 0 bases, J shed 5 bases, and the junction held 4 bases outside the gene matches. Here the CDR3 DNA reads TGTGCCAGCAGTTACTCGAGACTAGCAGACGAGCAGTACTTC. Translation gives CASSYSRLADEQYF.

At least ten counts were recorded for this clonotype. The CDR3 coding sequence is TGTGCCAGCAGCTTAGCAGGGCCAGTTCAGCCCCAGCATTTT. Residues: CASSLAGPVQPQHF. The chain recombines TRBV7-9 with TRBJ1-5, with D hard to call. V lost 0 bases to trimming and J lost 6 bases, with 9 bases between them. Germline CDR1 and CDR2: SEHNR and FQNEAQ (reference sequence). The CDR3 length is 14 residues.

This clonotype has a count of ten or more. This chain joins TRBV29-1 and TRBJ1-2; D call uncertain. This CDR3 is 14 amino acids long. Germline V CDR1 and CDR2: SQVTM, ANQGSEA. CDR3 in DNA: TGCACCGCTTGGGCAGCGAGTTCTAACTATGGCTACACCTTC. Its translation is CTAWAASSNYGYTF.

The gene calls are TRBV20-1 and TRBJ2-1; 11 positions match TRBD2. The CDR3 spans 18 residues. V was pared by 1 base and J by 3 bases, with 11 bases of the junction left unmatched. Germline CDR1 is DFQATT and CDR2 is SNEGSKA (reference sequence). Here the CDR3 DNA reads TGCAGTGCTAGAGTCAGCACCTCCGGGACTAGCGGCTACAATGAGCAGTTCTTC. Its protein product is CSARVSTSGTSGYNEQFF.

The chain couples TRBV28 to TRBJ2-5, with TRBD2 matching 8 bases. Germline CDR1 MDHEN, CDR2 SYDVKM. There are 14 residues in the CDR3. The V gene end was trimmed by 5 bases and the J gene end by 4 bases; junction bases not matched to a gene: 6. The DNA for the CDR3 is TGTGCCAGCAGTACCCCTCTAGCGGGAGAGACCCAGTACTTC. This translates into CASSTPLAGETQYF.